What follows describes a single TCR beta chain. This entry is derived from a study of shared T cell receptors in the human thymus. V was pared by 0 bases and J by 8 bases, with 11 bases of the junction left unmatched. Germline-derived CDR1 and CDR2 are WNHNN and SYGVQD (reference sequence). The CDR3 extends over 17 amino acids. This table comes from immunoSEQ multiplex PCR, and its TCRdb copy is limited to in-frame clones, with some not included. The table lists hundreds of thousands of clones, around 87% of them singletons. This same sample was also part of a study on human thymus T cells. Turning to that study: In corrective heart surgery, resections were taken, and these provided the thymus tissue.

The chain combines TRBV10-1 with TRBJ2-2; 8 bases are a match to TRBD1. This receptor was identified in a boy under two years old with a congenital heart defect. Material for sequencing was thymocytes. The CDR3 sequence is CASSESGTGGRKGELFF. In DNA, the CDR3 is TGCGCCAGCAGTGAGTCTGGTACAGGGGGGCGAAAAGGGGAGCTGTTTTTT.